This T cell receptor (beta chain) comes out of a study of T cell responses to AZD1222 COVID-19 vaccine. This clone is judged medium-sized (0.01 to 0.1%). CDR3 length: 13 amino acids. Between the trimmed V and J ends, which lost 1 base and 4 bases, there was a span of 7 bases. Germline CDR1 SEHNR, CDR2 FQNEAQ (reference sequence). Method: immunoSEQ multiplex PCR; TCRdb's copy keeps in-frame clones and lacks some. The data hold about 73,000 clones, with roughly 80% observed a single time. The rearrangement links TRBV7-9 to TRBJ1-1; D remains unclear. The TCR comes from an adult who received the AZD1222 COVID-19 vaccine. This specimen was peripheral blood, taken 28 days after the second AZD1222 dose. The CDR3 sequence: CASSLGSGTEAFF. The CDR3 nucleotides are TGTGCCAGCAGCTTAGGGTCCGGCACTGAAGCTTTCTTT.